The 19 T cell receptor beta chains below were found in one sample sequenced in a study of breast tumors, draining lymph nodes, adjacent tissues. Each CDR3 protein gets one entry after TCRdb re-called the multiplex PCR reads with MiXCR. The sample carries fewer than 300,000 distinct CDR3 sequences, roughly 32% recorded once. Samples came from axillary lymph nodes draining the breast cancer. The sample was axillary lymph node tissue. The source of these receptors is a female donor with breast cancer. Some clones in this sample may be carry-over from other donors' samples.

This clonotype was observed many times. The J gene is TRBJ2-1, the V gene TRBV9, with 9 bases identical to TRBD2. The CDR3 covers 18 residues. With V trimmed by 0 bases and J by 0 bases, 7 bases remained unmatched. Germline assignment: CDR1 SGDLS and CDR2 YYNGEE. CDR3 nucleotides: TGTGCCAGCAGCGTAGGGCTAGCGGGATACAGCTCCTACAATGAGCAGTTCTTC. Residues: CASSVGLAGYSSYNEQFF.

This clonotype was seen ten or more times. The CDR3 sequence: CASSAHELTGGRGYTF. The DNA of the CDR3 is TGTGCCAGCAGTGCACATGAATTGACAGGGGGTCGGGGCTACACCTTC. This chain joins TRBV27 and TRBJ1-2; 9 positions agree with TRBD1. The V and J ends lost 5 bases and 8 bases, in that order; junction bases with no gene match: 15. Germline V gives CDR1 MNHEY, CDR2 SMNVEV (reference sequence). This CDR3 spans 16 amino acids.

This clonotype was observed a few times. The chain links TRBV6-6 to TRBJ1-1; D may be TRBD1 (5 bases). The CDR3 is 14 residues long. Trimming shortened V by 5 bases and J by 1 base, and 11 bases separated the two germline ends. Germline values: CDR1 MNHNY, CDR2 SVGAGI (reference sequence). The CDR3 nucleotides read TGTGCCAGCAGTACTGGGGGATGGAACACTGAAGCTTTCTTT. Translated, it gives CASSTGGWNTEAFF.

This clonotype was seen repeatedly, ten times or more. The rearrangement uses TRBV11-3 and TRBJ2-3, with 11 bases fitting TRBD2. Germline-derived CDR1 and CDR2 are SGHNT and YENEEA. The CDR3 is 17 amino acids. The J segment lost 0 bases and the V segment lost 5 bases, leaving 7 bases of the junction unmatched. CDR3 in DNA: TGTGCCAGCAGCCAGGGGACTAGCGGATCTAGCACAGATACGCAGTATTTT. Residues: CASSQGTSGSSTDTQYF.

This clonotype occurred many times. The genes are TRBV11-2 and TRBJ2-7; no clear D. The V end was cut by 3 bases, the J end by 3 bases, with 15 bases between. Germline assignment: CDR1 SGHAT and CDR2 FQNNGV. CDR3 length: 15 residues. CDR3 in DNA: TGTGCCAGCAGCTTCGGCCGACTTGGGGTCTACGAGCAGTACTTC. Its protein product is CASSFGRLGVYEQYF.

This clonotype showed up many times. V gene TRBV20-1 combines with J gene TRBJ2-7; 9 nucleotides align to TRBD2. There are 14 residues in the CDR3. The germline gives CDR1 DFQATT, CDR2 SNEGSKA (reference sequence). The J segment lost 5 bases and the V segment lost 0 bases, leaving 5 bases of the junction unmatched. The CDR3 DNA sequence: TGCAGTGCTAGAGATCCGGGACTAGCAAACGAGCAGTACTTC. Translated: CSARDPGLANEQYF.

This clonotype came up many times. The chain employs TRBV6-2 or TRBV6-3 and TRBJ2-7; 9 nucleotides agree with TRBD1. This CDR3 contains 15 residues. Germline values: CDR1 MNHEY, CDR2 SVGEGT. J gave up 4 bases and V 6 bases, and 10 bases lay outside the gene matches. The CDR3 DNA reads TGTGCCAGCAGCCCCTTCGGACAGGGGCCGTACGAGCAGTACTTC. Residues: CASSPFGQGPYEQYF.

This clonotype was counted at least ten times. The rearrangement joins TRBV6-1 to TRBJ1-4; D remains ambiguous. V lost 5 bases, J lost 8 bases, and 18 bases lay in between. Germline assignment: CDR1 MNHNS and CDR2 SASEGT. CDR3 size: 15 residues. CDR3 sequence: CASSKPTITGEKLFF. The CDR3 nucleotides read TGTGCCAGCAGTAAACCGACCATTACGGGGGAAAAACTGTTTTTT.

The sample holds many counts of this clonotype. This sequence joins TRBV20-1 and TRBJ2-7; 8 nucleotides match TRBD2. The ends lost 8 bases at V and 6 bases at J; junction bases unmatched: 9. Germline V gene lookup returns CDR1 DFQATT and CDR2 SNEGSKA (reference sequence). The CDR3 sequence is 12 residues long. The CDR3 is CSTQTSGGEQYF. The CDR3 bases are TGCAGTACCCAAACTAGCGGAGGCGAGCAGTACTTC.

This clonotype turned up a few times. The junction departs from germline at one end; a sequencing error may be responsible. The CDR3 coding sequence is TGTGCCAACAGCTCGGGGCAGGGGGGTACTAGCGCGCGGGAGACCCAGTACTTC. This gives the protein CANSSGQGGTSARETQYF. The rearrangement joins TRBV5-6 to TRBJ2-5, with D perhaps given as TRBD1 or TRBD2 (7 bases each). The CDR3 runs 18 residues. Germline-derived CDR1 and CDR2 are SGHDT and YYEEEE.

This clonotype appeared many times. The V and J genes are TRBV7-9 and TRBJ1-3; no reliable D call. There are 13 residues in the CDR3. Germline V CDR1 and CDR2: SEHNR, FQNEAQ (reference sequence). Trimming cost V 2 bases and J 4 bases, with 6 bases left between them. The CDR3 region is CASSLHGGNTIYF. The CDR3 coding sequence is TGTGCCAGCAGCTTACACGGCGGAAACACCATATATTTT.

This clonotype was seen a handful of times. Possible read error: a much larger clone is one base away. This chain links TRBV11-2 with TRBJ2-1; perhaps TRBD2 as D (6 bases). CDR1 and CDR2 from the germline V gene are SGHAT and FQNNGV. The CDR3 runs 14 residues. CDR3 in DNA: TGTGCCAGCAGTTTAGCGGACTCATCCAATGAGCAGTTCTTC. As protein: CASSLADSSNEQFF.

The J gene is TRBJ1-2, the V gene TRBV19, with D possibly being TRBD1 (5 bases). V shed 10 bases and J shed 0 bases, with 24 bases lying between them. The CDR3 is made up of 17 amino acids. Germline V gene sequence: CDR1 LNHDA, CDR2 SQIVND (reference sequence). CDR3 in DNA: TGTGCCACTAAATACCGGGGCCGGGGGGTACCTAACTATGGCTACACCTTC. Its protein product is CATKYRGRGVPNYGYTF. Full variable domain (outside the CDR3, taken from reference TRBV19 and TRBJ1-2): DGGITQSPKYLFRKEGQNVTLSCEQNLNHDAMYWYRQDPGQGLRLIYYSQIVNDFQKGDIAEGYSVSREKKESFPLTVTSAQKNPTAFYLCATKYRGRGVPNYGYTFGSGTRLTVV.

This clonotype appeared many times. The chain links TRBV5-6 to TRBJ2-7; 13 positions match TRBD2. Germline CDR1 and CDR2: SGHDT and YYEEEE. The V segment lost 2 bases and the J segment 0 bases; nucleotides outside the gene matches: 5. This CDR3 spans 17 amino acids. The CDR3 is CASSFSGTSGISYEQYF. DNA of the CDR3: TGTGCCAGCAGCTTTTCAGGGACTAGCGGGATCTCCTACGAGCAGTACTTC.

This clonotype came up many times. The gene calls are TRBV2 and TRBJ1-4; 7 nucleotides match TRBD1. Germline V gene data show CDR1 as SNHLY and CDR2 as FYNNEI. V shed 6 bases, J shed 3 bases, and the junction held 1 base outside the gene matches. The CDR3 has 13 residues. The CDR3 spells CASRGQPNEKLFF. In nucleotides, the CDR3 is TGTGCCAGCAGGGGACAGCCTAATGAAAAACTGTTTTTT. Supplemented by reference TRBV2 and TRBJ1-4, the full variable domain reads EPEVTQTPSHQVTQMGQEVILRCVPISNHLYFYWYRQILGQKVEFLVSFYNNEISEKSEIFDDQFSVERPDGSNFTLKIRSTKLEDSAMYFCASRGQPNEKLFFGSGTQLSVL.

This clonotype was seen repeatedly, ten times or more. J is TRBJ1-1 and V is TRBV7-3, with a tentative D call TRBD1 (6 bases). Germline V gene sequence: CDR1 SGHTA, CDR2 FQGTGA. V lost 3 bases and J 1 base, leaving 6 bases between the germline ends. CDR3 size: 13 residues. The CDR3 coding sequence is TGTGCCAGCAGCTTGGACAGGAACACTGAAGCTTTCTTT. It codes for CASSLDRNTEAFF. The full variable domain, its missing parts supplied by reference TRBV7-3 and TRBJ1-1, is GAGVSQTPSNKVTEKGKYVELRCDPISGHTALYWYRQSLGQGPEFLIYFQGTGAADDSGLPNDRFFAVRPEGSVSTLKIQRTERGDSAVYLCASSLDRNTEAFFGQGTRLTVV.

This clonotype was detected a few times. This chain connects TRBV2 to TRBJ1-1; 7 bases match TRBD1. The junction had 11 bases not matched to a gene; V was cut back by 9 bases and J by 4 bases. This CDR3 is 14 amino acids long. CDR1 SNHLY and CDR2 FYNNEI come from the germline V gene. The CDR3 region is CARTTGIRGTEAFF. The CDR3 DNA sequence: TGTGCCAGGACGACAGGGATACGAGGCACTGAAGCTTTCTTT.

This clonotype showed up many times. This chain links TRBV19 with TRBJ1-5; the D gene is possibly TRBD1 (5 bases). The CDR3 contains 16 residues. The V gene lost 3 bases and the J gene lost 5 bases, with 17 bases spanning the gap. Per the germline V gene, CDR1 is LNHDA and CDR2 is SQIVND (reference sequence). CDR3 nucleotide sequence: TGTGCCAGTAGTATCGACGCCGGGACGGTAGATCAGCCCCAGCATTTT. Protein: CASSIDAGTVDQPQHF.

Worth noting for this clonotype: Since a much larger clone is just one base distant, this may be a read error. The chain carries TRBV11-3 and TRBJ2-7; TRBD2 aligns across 8 bases. Germline values: CDR1 SGHNT, CDR2 YENEEA. The trim removed 5 bases at V and 7 bases at J, leaving 13 bases unmatched. This CDR3 spans 15 amino acids. The CDR3 spells CASSPGTRASGEQYF. The CDR3 nucleotides read TGTGCCAGCAGCCCCGGGACTAGAGCCAGCGGAGAGCAGTACTTC.